The rows below give T cell receptor beta chains drawn from one sample of a study of blood T cells in healthy people across ages. TCRdb re-analysed the 5' RACE reads in MiXCR, keeping a single row per CDR3 protein. The sample contains around 990,000 distinct CDR3 sequences, approximately 25% of which appear only once. These data also featured in a second study, about T cells of mothers and their children.

What was sequenced was blood. The origin of the receptors is a girl aged 2-9 years in good health. Both conserved end residues are part of each CDR3. Fields, in order: D gene, V gene, clone size, J gene, CDR3 DNA, CDR3 protein. D genes are given only for firm matches. Size tells how often a clone was seen (once, few, many) or the class of an expanded clone, and some rows leave it out.

>.|TRBV6-5|.|TRBJ1-2
TGTGCCAGCAGTTACGGACAACGCTATGGCTACACCTTC
CASSYGQRYGYTF
>TRBD1|TRBV7-9|.|TRBJ2-3
TGTGCCAGCAGCACCATACAGGGGGTTACAGATACGCAGTATTTT
CASSTIQGVTDTQYF
>.|TRBV6-5|.|TRBJ2-7
TGTGCCAGCAGTACGGGCCCTTCGAACTACGAGCAGTACTTC
CASSTGPSNYEQYF
>.|TRBV11-2|.|TRBJ1-1
TGTGCCAGCAGCGTCGTGTCCGAGAACACTGAAGCTTTCTTT
CASSVVSENTEAFF
>.|TRBV3-1|few|TRBJ2-3
TGTGCCAGCTTTCGACTACACACAGATACGCAGTATTTT
CASFRLHTDTQYF
>TRBD2|TRBV4-1|.|TRBJ2-5
TGCGCCAGCAGCCAAGAGCGGGAGGGCCCGTCGGAGACCCAGTACTTC
CASSQEREGPSETQYF
>.|TRBV6-1|.|TRBJ2-7
TGTGCCAGCAATTGGACACCAAGCTCCTACGAGCAGTACTTC
CASNWTPSSYEQYF
>.|TRBV20-1|.|TRBJ1-2
TGCAGTGCTAGGGAACAGGGTTGGAACTATGGCTACACCTTC
CSAREQGWNYGYTF
>.|TRBV19|few|TRBJ2-1
TGTGCCAGTCTCTTTGCTAATGAGCAGTTCTTC
CASLFANEQFF
>.|TRBV20-1|once|TRBJ1-1
TGCAGTGCTAGAGGGGTGAGTGAGGACACTGAAGCTTTCTTT
CSARGVSEDTEAFF
>.|TRBV27|once|TRBJ1-1
TGTGCCAGCAGTTTCAAGGAGGGGGGCGCGGGTAAGGCTTTCTTT
CASSFKEGGAGKAFF
>.|TRBV24-1|few|TRBJ1-5
TGTGCCACCAGTGATGTTGGAAATCAGCCCCAGCATTTT
CATSDVGNQPQHF
>.|TRBV24-1|.|TRBJ2-1
TGTGCCGCCGGGGGACTCCACTACAATGAGCAGTTCTTC
CAAGGLHYNEQFF
>.|TRBV20-1|.|TRBJ2-2
TGCAGTGCTATAGCGTCCGGAGCCGGGGAGCTGTTTTTT
CSAIASGAGELFF
>.|TRBV29-1|few|TRBJ2-1
TGCAGCGTTGACCCCCAGGGAGTCGCCAATGAGCAGTTCTTC
CSVDPQGVANEQFF
>.|TRBV7-2|.|TRBJ2-3
TGTGCCAGCAGCTTAGCAGGGCGGGGAAGCACAGATACGCAGTATTTT
CASSLAGRGSTDTQYF
>.|TRBV29-1|few|TRBJ2-3
TGCAGCGCCGCATCTAAGTTGACAGATACGCAGTATTTT
CSAASKLTDTQYF
>.|TRBV14|few|TRBJ1-1
TGTGCCAGCAGCCAAGCCAAACAGCTCGATCTGGCTTTCTTT
CASSQAKQLDLAFF
>TRBD1|TRBV27|few|TRBJ1-4
TGTGCCAGCAGTTTGGGGGACAGTAGTCGCTATACTAATGAAAAACTGTTTTTT
CASSLGDSSRYTNEKLFF
>.|TRBV7-9|.|TRBJ2-7
TGTGCCAGCACCCTGTTCCAGGGGCACGAGCAGTACTTC
CASTLFQGHEQYF
>TRBD1|TRBV12-3/TRBV12-4|.|TRBJ2-3
TGTGCCAGCAGTCCGTGGACAGGGAGGAGCTTGAGCACAGATACGCAGTATTTT
CASSPWTGRSLSTDTQYF
>.|TRBV2|few|TRBJ2-5
TGTGCCAGCGAGGGGGGAGGAGGCGTGGAGACCCAGTACTTC
CASEGGGGVETQYF
>.|TRBV20-1|.|TRBJ2-3
TGCAGTGCTAGAGACGGGGCTTATGGGGGAAGCACAGATACGCAGTATTTT
CSARDGAYGGSTDTQYF
>TRBD2|TRBV5-1|.|TRBJ2-3
TGCGCCAGCAGGGAAGCGGGGACCTACACAGATGCGCAGTATTTT
CASREAGTYTDAQYF
>TRBD2|TRBV4-1|few|TRBJ2-2
TGCGCCAGCAGCCAAAGACTAGCGGGGGGGGACACCGGGGAGCTGTTTTTT
CASSQRLAGGDTGELFF